Listed below are T cell receptor beta chains from one sample, sequenced in a study of OX40 agonist ivuxolimab in advanced cancers. Profiling relied on immunoSEQ multiplex PCR, and the TCRdb table lists in-frame clones only, not all of them. The repertoire holds several hundred clones, with around 77% as singletons. Sample collection was performed in a trial of the OX40 agonist ivuxolimab. These receptors were collected from an adult with an advanced solid tumor such as melanoma, head and neck, liver or kidney cancer. The CDR3 runs from the conserved cysteine through the conserved F or W. A D gene is named only where the DNA matches it firmly. Rows give clone size only sometimes, using once, few, many, or a class for an expanded clone.

j_call v_call clone_size d_call cdr3_nt cdr3_aa
TRBJ1-1 TRBV5-1 NA TRBD1 TGCGCCAGCAGCTTGATCCAGGGGGACACTGAAGCTTTCTTT CASSLIQGDTEAFF
TRBJ1-4 TRBV6-8 once NA TGTGCCAGCAGTTGGTCCAGGTCTGATAATGAAAAACTGTTTTTT CASSWSRSDNEKLFF
TRBJ1-5 TRBV19 NA NA TGTGCCAGTCAGAAGAGGGCGACTCAGCCCCAGCATTTT CASQKRATQPQHF
TRBJ1-1 TRBV12-5 few NA TGTGCTAGTGGTTTGGAAGCTAACACTGAAGCTTTCTTT CASGLEANTEAFF
TRBJ2-2 TRBV6-1 once NA TGTGCCAGCAGTGAAGCCGGGAAGACCGGGGAGCTGTTTTTT CASSEAGKTGELFF
TRBJ1-6 TRBV6-8 NA NA TGTGCCAGCAATCCCGGGACACCAGTTAATTCACCCCTCCACTTT CASNPGTPVNSPLHF
TRBJ1-2 TRBV29-1 once TRBD1 TGCAGCGCCAAGGGGGAGAAGCAGGGGGCTGAGGGCTACACCTTC CSAKGEKQGAEGYTF
TRBJ2-7 TRBV7-1 NA NA TGTGCTAGCAGCTTAGGGCAGGGGAGCTCCTACGAGCAGTACTTC CASSLGQGSSYEQYF
TRBJ1-1 TRBV11-3 NA NA TGTGCCAGCAGCTCTTCCAGAACAGGGTTTAACACTGAAGCTTTCTTT CASSSSRTGFNTEAFF
TRBJ2-6 TRBV6-8 few NA TGTGCCAGCAGTTACTCGAATGAGAATACTGGGGCCAACGTCCTGACTTTC CASSYSNENTGANVLTF
TRBJ1-1 TRBV15 NA TRBD1 TGTGCCACCAGCGAAATTGGAGGGGGCGGTGACACTGAAGCTTTCTTT CATSEIGGGGDTEAFF
TRBJ1-1 TRBV19 once TRBD1 TGTGCCAGTATGCCGGGACAGGGGGCCGGGACTGAAGCTTTCTTT CASMPGQGAGTEAFF
TRBJ1-2 TRBV28 NA NA TGTGCCAGCAGTTTAGACACGACAGTTAACTATGGCTACACCTTC CASSLDTTVNYGYTF
TRBJ2-1 TRBV19 NA TRBD1 TGTGCCAGTAGGGACCCAGGGGGCAGGAGGGATGAGCAGTTCTTC CASRDPGGRRDEQFF
TRBJ1-5 TRBV7-6 NA NA TGTGCCAGCAGCACGCAGGGGAGGGATCTAGGGCAGCCCCAGCATTTT CASSTQGRDLGQPQHF
TRBJ2-1 TRBV11-3 NA TRBD2 TGTGCCAGCAGCTTAGGAGCTAGCGGGGTGGATGAGCAGTTCTTC CASSLGASGVDEQFF
TRBJ1-2 TRBV12-5 once TRBD1 TGTGCCAGCGGGGACAGCTATGGCTACACCTTC CASGDSYGYTF
TRBJ2-7 TRBV18 once TRBD1 TGTGCCAGCTCACCCTCACAGGGGAACGAGCAGTACTTC CASSPSQGNEQYF
TRBJ2-7 TRBV6-8 NA NA TGTGCCAGCAGCACTGTCGGGGGGCTAACCTACGAGCAGTACTTC CASSTVGGLTYEQYF
TRBJ1-2 TRBV19 once NA TGTGCCAGTACCATTCAAGGGGCTGGATACTATGGCTACACCTTC CASTIQGAGYYGYTF
TRBJ2-3 TRBV11-3 NA NA TGTGCCAGCCCCCACGGGCAAAACACAGATACGCAGTATTTT CASPHGQNTDTQYF
TRBJ2-5 TRBV6-8 NA NA TGTGCCGGCCAGGCGTGGCTGGGAGAGACCCAGTACTTC CAGQAWLGETQYF
TRBJ1-4 TRBV12-5 few TRBD1 TGTGCTAGTGGTTCCGGGACAGGGGATGAAAAACTGTTTTTT CASGSGTGDEKLFF
TRBJ2-7 TRBV6-8 NA TRBD1 TGTGCCAGCAGCAGGGACAGGGGGCGCGAGCAGTACTTC CASSRDRGREQYF
TRBJ2-1 TRBV19 NA TRBD1 TGTGCCAGTAGACGGGGACAGGGGACGAGCAATGAGCAGTTCTTC CASRRGQGTSNEQFF
TRBJ1-1 TRBV19 NA NA TGTGCCAGTAGTTCCCCGGACCTGCTCCACACTGAAGCTTTCTTT CASSSPDLLHTEAFF
TRBJ1-1 TRBV6-8 NA NA TGTGCCAGCATTATAGACGGTGAGAACACTGAAGCTTTCTTT CASIIDGENTEAFF
TRBJ2-7 TRBV6-8 NA TRBD1 TGTGCCAGCAAACCAGGGGGCGCCTACGAGCAGTACTTC CASKPGGAYEQYF
TRBJ1-6 TRBV11-3 hyperexpanded TRBD1 TGTGCCAGCAGCTTGGGAGGGACAGGCCCCTATAATTCACCCCTCCACTTT CASSLGGTGPYNSPLHF
TRBJ1-2 TRBV6-8 NA NA TGTGCCAGCAGACCGACAGATACATTTAACTATGGCTACACCTTC CASRPTDTFNYGYTF
TRBJ1-1 TRBV18 NA TRBD1 TGTGCCAGCTCACCACCCGACAGGGGTGGCACTGAAGCTTTCTTT CASSPPDRGGTEAFF
TRBJ1-2 TRBV6-1 NA NA TGTGCCAGCAGTGAAGGGGTAGGGGTGATTATGGTTTATGGCTACACCTTC CASSEGVGVIMVYGYTF
TRBJ1-1 TRBV11-3 NA NA TGTGCCAGCAGCTTAGGGCCCGGTAGCGATAACACTGAAGCTTTCTTT CASSLGPGSDNTEAFF
TRBJ1-2 TRBV6-8 NA NA TGTGCCAGCAACACTCTAGGGGATGGCTACACCTTC CASNTLGDGYTF
TRBJ2-2 TRBV12-5 NA TRBD1 TGTGCTAGTGGTTTGGTCAGGGGGCGAGAGGAGCTGTTTTTT CASGLVRGREELFF
TRBJ2-7 TRBV11-3 once NA TGTGCCAGCAGCCCCCGAGAACCAGGATACTCCGTCTACGAGCAGTACTTC CASSPREPGYSVYEQYF
TRBJ2-7 TRBV10-2 NA TRBD2 TGCGCCAGCAGGGATCCGGGACTAGCGATCAACGAGCAGTACTTC CASRDPGLAINEQYF
TRBJ2-1 TRBV18 NA NA TGTGCCAGCTCACCGACTGGGTTCTACAATGAGCAGTTCTTC CASSPTGFYNEQFF
TRBJ1-1 TRBV5-1 once NA TGCGCCAGCAGCTTGGACGCTGGGGGCACTGAAGCTTTCTTT CASSLDAGGTEAFF
TRBJ1-1 TRBV6-8 NA TRBD1 TGTGCCAGCAGTGATTCGACAGGGGTCCCAGCTTTCTTT CASSDSTGVPAFF
TRBJ1-1 TRBV19 few TRBD1 TGTGCCAGTAGTATTCAACAGGGGGCAGAAGCTTTCTTT CASSIQQGAEAFF
TRBJ2-3 TRBV7-1 NA TRBD1 TGTGCCAGCGTCAAGGGGACAGGGGTTAGCACGCAGTATTTT CASVKGTGVSTQYF
TRBJ2-7 TRBV7-6 NA NA TGTGCCAGCAGCTTCTGGGGCAGCACATCCTACGAGCAGTACTTC CASSFWGSTSYEQYF
TRBJ2-7 TRBV18 NA NA TGTGCCAGCTCATCGTACGGAAACTACGAGCAGTACTTC CASSSYGNYEQYF
TRBJ1-2 TRBV4-1 NA NA TGCGCCAGCAGCCCAGGGGCCCTAAGGGACTATGGCTACACCTTC CASSPGALRDYGYTF
TRBJ2-5 TRBV18 NA NA TGTGCCAGCTCTCCACGACTATCAGGGGCTCCAGCCCAAGAGACCCAGTACTTC CASSPRLSGAPAQETQYF
TRBJ1-2 TRBV30 few TRBD1 TGTGCCTGGATTAGCAAGGACAGGACCTATGGCTACACCTTC CAWISKDRTYGYTF
TRBJ1-4 TRBV23-1 NA NA TGCGCCAGCAGCGAGGACCCCTCCCTAGAAAAACTGTTTTTT CASSEDPSLEKLFF